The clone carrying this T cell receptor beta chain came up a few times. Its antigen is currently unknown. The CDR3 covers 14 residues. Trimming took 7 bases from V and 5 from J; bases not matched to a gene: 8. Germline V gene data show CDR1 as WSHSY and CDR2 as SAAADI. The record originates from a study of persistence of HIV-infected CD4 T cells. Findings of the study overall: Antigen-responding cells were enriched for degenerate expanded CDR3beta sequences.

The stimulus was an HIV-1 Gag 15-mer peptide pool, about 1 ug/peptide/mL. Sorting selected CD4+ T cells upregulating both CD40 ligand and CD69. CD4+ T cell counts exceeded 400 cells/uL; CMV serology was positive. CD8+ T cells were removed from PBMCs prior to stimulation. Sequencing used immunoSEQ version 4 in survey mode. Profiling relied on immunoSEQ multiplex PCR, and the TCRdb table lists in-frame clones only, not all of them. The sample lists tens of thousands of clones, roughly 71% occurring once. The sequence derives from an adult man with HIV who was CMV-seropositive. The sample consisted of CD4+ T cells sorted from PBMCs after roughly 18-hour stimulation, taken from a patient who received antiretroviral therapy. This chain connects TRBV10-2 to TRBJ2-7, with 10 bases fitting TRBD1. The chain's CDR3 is CASKLRDRGDEQYF. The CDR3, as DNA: TGCGCCAGCAAACTCCGGGACAGGGGCGACGAGCAGTACTTC.